These 32 T cell receptor beta chains share one sample of origin, sequenced in a study of shared clonotypes between healthy human individuals. The assay was immunoSEQ multiplex PCR, and TCRdb's table has in-frame clones only and misses some. The table includes 330,000 or so clones, around 72% detected once. The sequenced sample was memory CD4+ T cells sorted from blood. Subset reported: CD45RA-negative fraction. The source of these receptors is a man aged 25 to 45 in good health.

V gene TRBV11-2 combines with J gene TRBJ2-2; D remains unclear. Looked up from germline, CDR1 is SGHAT and CDR2 is FQNNGV. Trimming took off 1 base at V and 1 base at J, with 7 bases between the two ends. The CDR3 is 15 residues long. DNA of the CDR3: TGTGCCAGCAGCTTAGGGTGGGTGAACACCGGGGAGCTGTTTTTT. Translated: CASSLGWVNTGELFF.

The chain couples TRBV5-1 to TRBJ2-7, with no clear D. Germline loops: CDR1 SGHRS, CDR2 YFSETQ. V dropped 0 bases and J dropped 2 bases, with 15 bases sitting between them. This CDR3 spans 16 amino acids. CDR3 sequence (DNA): TGCGCCAGCAGCTTGGCCCCCTCACAGTCTACCTACGAGCAGTACTTC. Protein sequence: CASSLAPSQSTYEQYF.

In its sample, this clone was seen many times. The V call is TRBV19, the J call TRBJ2-2; the D is unclear. Germline V gives CDR1 LNHDA, CDR2 SQIVND (reference sequence). V gave up 6 bases and J gave up 6 bases, with 8 bases separating them. The CDR3 has 12 amino acids. CDR3 sequence reads: CASRRTPGELFF. CDR3 nucleotides: TGTGCCAGTAGAAGAACCCCCGGGGAGCTGTTTTTT.

A few counts support this clone. The rearrangement joins TRBV29-1 to TRBJ2-7; D is uncertain. The germline V and J ends were trimmed by 7 bases and 3 bases, with 10 bases remaining between them. The CDR3 spans 11 residues. Germline V gene sequence: CDR1 SQVTM, CDR2 ANQGSEA. This CDR3 reads CSASGVYEQYF. Written as DNA, the CDR3 is TGCAGCGCTTCGGGTGTCTACGAGCAGTACTTC.

This clone was picked up a small number of times. The CDR3 protein is CAWSARAGLAGGTQYF. Here the CDR3 DNA reads TGTGCCTGGAGTGCACGCGCGGGACTAGCGGGAGGGACGCAGTACTTC. V is TRBV30 and J is TRBJ2-7, with TRBD2 identical over 16 bases. Losses at the gene ends were 1 base for V and 9 bases for J; bases not matched to a gene: 9. The CDR3 covers 16 residues. Germline CDR1 and CDR2: GTSNPN and SVGIG (reference sequence).

The rearrangement links TRBV18 to TRBJ2-5, with D hard to call. Germline V gene data show CDR1 as KGHSH and CDR2 as LQKENI. The CDR3 totals 12 residues. Between the trimmed V and J ends, which lost 4 bases and 3 bases, there was a span of 6 bases. This CDR3 reads CASSHDEETQYF. Here the CDR3 DNA reads TGTGCCAGCTCACATGATGAAGAGACCCAGTACTTC.

The chain couples TRBV21-1 to TRBJ2-5; the listed D gene, TRBD1, was not tested against the DNA. TRBV21-1 represents a pseudogene. This CDR3 comprises 15 residues. CDR3 residues: CASSNYRGRKETQYF. CDR3 nucleotides: TGTGCCAGCAGCAACTACAGGGGAAGGAAAGAGACCCAGTACTTC.

The J gene is TRBJ2-2, the V gene TRBV9; 8 bases map to TRBD1. Looked up from germline, CDR1 is SGDLS and CDR2 is YYNGEE. This CDR3 contains 16 residues. J gave up 7 bases and V 1 base, and 9 bases lay outside the gene matches. The chain's CDR3 is CASSVIGLGQGGELFF. The DNA for the CDR3 is TGTGCCAGCAGCGTAATAGGGCTAGGACAGGGCGGGGAGCTGTTTTTT.

The CDR3 DNA reads TGTGCCAGCACCTCCGGGACAGGCTTCTACGAGCAGTACTTC. The encoded protein is CASTSGTGFYEQYF. The chain carries TRBV5-6 and TRBJ2-7; 8 nucleotides align to TRBD1. V lost 6 bases to trimming and J lost 3 bases; unmatched junction nucleotides: 8. This CDR3 is 14 amino acids long. Germline CDR1 and CDR2: SGHDT and YYEEEE.

CDR3 region: CASSPVVDTQYF. The CDR3 DNA reads TGTGCCAGCAGCCCCGTAGTAGATACGCAGTATTTT. This chain uses TRBV7-9 with TRBJ2-3, with no clear D. CDR1 is SEHNR and CDR2 is FQNEAQ in the germline V gene (reference sequence). Trimming took 5 bases from V and 5 from J, leaving 8 bases between them. The CDR3 is 12 residues long. The full variable domain, in which reference TRBV7-9 and TRBJ2-3 provide the parts outside the CDR3, is DTGVSQNPRHKITKRGQNVTFRCDPISEHNRLYWYRQTLGQGPEFLTYFQNEAQLEKSRLLSDRFSAERPKGSFSTLEIQRTEQGDSAMYLCASSPVVDTQYFGPGTRLTVL.

This rearrangement joins TRBV29-1 to TRBJ2-1; D is undetermined. The germline gives CDR1 SQVTM, CDR2 ANQGSEA. Trimming shortened V by 3 bases and J by 7 bases, and 10 bases separated the two germline ends. This CDR3 comprises 12 residues. The CDR3: CSVDVWENEQFF. The CDR3 coding sequence is TGCAGCGTTGATGTTTGGGAAAATGAGCAGTTCTTC.

The chain links TRBV7-9 to TRBJ2-1; 11 nucleotides match TRBD1. The trim removed 3 bases at V and 6 bases at J, leaving 7 bases unmatched. This CDR3 comprises 16 residues. Germline CDR1 is SEHNR and CDR2 is FQNEAQ (reference sequence). The CDR3, as DNA: TGTGCCAGCAGCTTTCCCCCGGGACAGGGGGGCAATGAGCAGTTCTTC. Its translation is CASSFPPGQGGNEQFF.

V is TRBV2 and J is TRBJ2-7, with 9 bases identical to TRBD2. The CDR3 is made up of 14 amino acids. With V trimmed by 9 bases and J by 3 bases, 9 bases remained unmatched. Per germline, CDR1 SNHLY and CDR2 FYNNEI. The CDR3 sequence: CASEIAGDYYEQYF. The CDR3, as DNA: TGTGCCAGTGAGATAGCGGGAGACTACTACGAGCAGTACTTC.

The rearrangement uses TRBV28 and TRBJ2-1; D is uncertain. The CDR3 has 14 amino acids. The germline gives CDR1 MDHEN, CDR2 SYDVKM. V shed 5 bases and J shed 1 base, with 9 bases lying between them. CDR3 loop: CASSLLRSYNEQFF. CDR3 DNA: TGTGCCAGCAGTCTACTCCGGTCCTACAATGAGCAGTTCTTC.

This clone was seen a single time. The gene calls are TRBV20-1 and TRBJ2-1; D not resolved. The CDR3 loop spans 11 amino acids. V was shortened by 6 bases and J by 8 bases, with 11 bases between the two germline ends. Germline V gene sequence: CDR1 DFQATT, CDR2 SNEGSKA (reference sequence). The CDR3 region is CSAIKRYEQFF. CDR3 DNA: TGCAGTGCAATAAAGAGGTATGAGCAGTTCTTC.

The V call is TRBV25-1, the J call TRBJ2-1; 7 bases match TRBD2. Trimming at V came to 4 bases and at J to 4 bases, leaving 4 bases not matched to a gene. Germline CDR1 and CDR2: MGHDK and SYGVNS. The CDR3 runs to 14 residues. CDR3 sequence reads: CASSAPGGYNEQFF. The DNA of the CDR3 is TGTGCCAGCAGTGCCCCCGGGGGGTACAATGAGCAGTTCTTC.

The CDR3 region has the DNA TGTGCCAGTAGTATAGTAGGAAATGGCTACACCTTC. This codes for CASSIVGNGYTF. The chain is built from TRBV19 and TRBJ1-2; D call uncertain. From germline, CDR1 is LNHDA and CDR2 SQIVND (reference sequence). CDR3 size: 12 residues. V gave up 1 base and J gave up 6 bases, with 6 bases separating them.

This CDR3 is CASSPSLRRQHGYTF. CDR3 sequence (DNA): TGTGCCAGCAGCCCCAGCCTTCGTCGACAGCATGGCTACACCTTC. The rearrangement links TRBV2 to TRBJ1-2, with D maybe TRBD1 (5 bases). The CDR3 consists of 15 residues. Germline values: CDR1 SNHLY, CDR2 FYNNEI. Trimming took 6 bases from V and 6 from J, leaving 20 bases between them.

As concerns this clone: Other DNA sequences within the sample encode an identical CDR3. V gene TRBV7-2 combines with J gene TRBJ2-3; 7 positions match TRBD2. The J segment lost 5 bases and the V segment lost 1 base, leaving 3 bases of the junction unmatched. CDR1 is SGHTA and CDR2 is FQGNSA in the germline V gene. CDR3 length equals 14 residues. As DNA, the CDR3 is TGTGCCAGCAGCTTAGGGTTAGCGGGAGATACGCAGTATTTT. Translating it yields CASSLGLAGDTQYF.

The CDR3 spells CASSSTAQGDTQYF. CDR3 in DNA: TGTGCCAGCAGCTCAACGGCACAGGGAGATACGCAGTATTTT. The chain employs TRBV5-4 and TRBJ2-3; tentative D call: TRBD1 (6 bases). This CDR3 has 14 amino acids. Trimming took off 3 bases at V and 5 bases at J, with 13 bases between the two ends. CDR1 and CDR2 from the germline V gene are SGHNT and YYREEE (reference sequence).

The chain links TRBV5-4 to TRBJ2-3; 7 positions match TRBD2. V lost 2 bases and J lost 3; bases outside the gene matches: 3. Germline CDR1 SGHNT, CDR2 YYREEE (reference sequence). This CDR3 region has 14 residues. The CDR3 sequence: CASSFSGSTDTQYF. CDR3 coding DNA: TGTGCCAGCAGCTTTAGCGGGTCTACAGATACGCAGTATTTT.

In regard to this clone: This likely traces to a read error, being one base from a far larger clone. Additional DNA sequences in this sample encode the identical CDR3. This chain links TRBV29-1 with TRBJ2-1; D possibly corresponds to TRBD2 (6 bases). The CDR3 is 13 amino acids. The V gene's germline CDR1 is SQVTM and CDR2 ANQGSEA. CDR3 DNA: TGCAGCGTTGAGGGTAGCGGTTACAATGAACAGTTCTTC. Residues: CSVEGSGYNEQFF.

The V call is TRBV2, the J call TRBJ2-3; D unclear. V was pared by 4 bases and J by 1 base, with 12 bases between. Germline CDR1 and CDR2: SNHLY and FYNNEI. CDR3 length: 15 amino acids. CDR3 loop: CASSGSGFGTDTQYF. CDR3 sequence (DNA): TGTGCCAGCAGTGGAAGTGGGTTCGGCACAGATACGCAGTATTTT.

The sample holds a few counts of this clone. The chain carries TRBV10-1 and TRBJ2-3; 10 bases map to TRBD1. Per the germline V gene, CDR1 is WNHNN and CDR2 is SYGVQD (reference sequence). V was pared by 6 bases and J by 5 bases, with 8 bases of the junction left unmatched. There are 15 residues in the CDR3. The chain's CDR3 is CASSPGTGAGDTQYF. For the CDR3, the DNA is TGCGCCAGCAGCCCCGGGACAGGGGCTGGAGATACGCAGTATTTT.

This clone was seen ten or more times. The CDR3 DNA reads TGTGCCAGCAGCCCCTTTGGTTCAGGGACTCACAATGAGCAGTTCTTC. This codes for CASSPFGSGTHNEQFF. V usage is TRBV7-9 and J usage is TRBJ2-1; D perhaps matches TRBD2 (6 bases). CDR1 SEHNR and CDR2 FQNEAQ come from the germline V gene (reference sequence). V gave up 5 bases and J gave up 5 bases, with 19 bases separating them. The CDR3 extends over 16 amino acids.

J is TRBJ2-7 and V is TRBV27; D possibly matches TRBD1 or TRBD2 (5 bases each). Germline CDR1 and CDR2: MNHEY and SMNVEV (reference sequence). Trimming took 7 bases from V and 0 from J, leaving 16 bases between them. The CDR3 is 15 amino acids. CDR3 in amino acids: CASKLRGRISYEQYF. CDR3 nucleotides: TGTGCCAGCAAATTGAGGGGACGCATCTCCTACGAGCAGTACTTC.

In this sample, this clone turned up once. The chain recombines TRBV18 with TRBJ2-1; no reliable D call. The length of the CDR3 is 15 residues. V lost 2 bases and J 4 bases, leaving 12 bases between the germline ends. Germline V gene sequence: CDR1 KGHSH, CDR2 LQKENI. CDR3 sequence reads: CASSPNGAEYNEQFF. The CDR3, as DNA: TGTGCCAGCTCACCAAACGGCGCGGAATACAATGAGCAGTTCTTC.

CDR3 nucleotides: TGTGCCACCAGCCAGAGGACCCGTGAGGGAACCTACGAGCAGTACTTC. This sequence encodes CATSQRTREGTYEQYF. The rearrangement joins TRBV15 to TRBJ2-7; maybe TRBD2 (5 bases). Trimming took off 5 bases at V and 2 bases at J, with 19 bases between the two ends. CDR3 length equals 16 residues. Per germline, CDR1 LNHNV and CDR2 YYDKDF (reference sequence).

The chain recombines TRBV2 with TRBJ2-7, with D perhaps matching TRBD2 (5 bases). From germline, CDR1 is SNHLY and CDR2 FYNNEI. V lost 2 bases and J lost 3, with 8 bases in between. This CDR3 spans 13 amino acids. CDR3 sequence reads: CASSEPEGYEQYF. The CDR3 DNA reads as TGTGCCAGCAGTGAACCTGAGGGCTACGAGCAGTACTTC.

This clone was detected a few times. The sample has other DNA sequences that encode this CDR3 too. The chain links TRBV5-1 to TRBJ2-2, with 9 bases aligning to TRBD1. The CDR3 has 14 residues. V lost 0 bases and J lost 6; bases outside the gene matches: 0. The germline V gene has CDR1 SGHRS and CDR2 YFSETQ. The CDR3 is CASSLGQGAGELFF. CDR3 bases: TGCGCCAGCAGCTTGGGACAGGGGGCCGGGGAGCTGTTTTTT.

The chain is built from TRBV28 and TRBJ2-1; TRBD2 matches 12 bases. Germline CDR1 reads MDHEN; CDR2 reads SYDVKM. V lost 1 base to trimming and J lost 8 bases; unmatched junction nucleotides: 3. This CDR3 contains 15 residues. The CDR3 nucleotides read TGTGCCAGCAGTTTATTGGGACTAGCGGGTTATGAGCAGTTCTTC. It yields the protein CASSLLGLAGYEQFF. Variable domain in full (rest from reference TRBV28 and TRBJ2-1): DVKVTQSSRYLVKRTGEKVFLECVQDMDHENMFWYRQDPGLGLRLIYFSYDVKMKEKGDIPEGYSVSREKKERFSLILESASTNQTSMYLCASSLLGLAGYEQFFGPGTRLTVL.

V and J are TRBV19 and TRBJ2-6; 10 bases agree with TRBD1. Germline CDR1 LNHDA, CDR2 SQIVND (reference sequence). V shed 3 bases, J shed 5 bases, and the junction held 13 bases outside the gene matches. This CDR3 is 19 amino acids long. CDR3 nucleotides: TGTGCCAGTAGTATCCGGCGGGACAGGGGAGGGAGTAGGGCCAACGTCCTGACTTTC. Residues: CASSIRRDRGGSRANVLTF.